These T cell receptor beta chains were read from a single sample in a study of CD8 T cells in Susac syndrome. One entry per CDR3 protein, called by TCRdb with MiXCR from the immunoSEQ multiplex PCR reads. Of roughly 200,000 distinct CDR3 sequences in the sample, 75% to 95% were seen once. The material sequenced was CD4+ T cells from PBMCs. Receptors were obtained from a human donor with Susac syndrome. CDR3s include the opening cysteine and the closing phenylalanine or tryptophan. D genes are given only for firm matches. A clone size is listed for some rows: how often the clone was seen (once, few, many), or a class if it is expanded.

J: TRBJ2-1; length: 15; size: NA; D: NA; V: TRBV11-3; CDR3: CASSSRSGSYNEQFF; DNA: TGTGCCAGCAGCTCTCGATCGGGGTCCTACAATGAGCAGTTCTTC
J: TRBJ2-7; length: 17; size: NA; D: NA; V: TRBV6-5; CDR3: CASSYSGTGTLDYEQYF; DNA: TGTGCCAGCAGTTACTCCGGCACGGGGACATTGGACTACGAGCAGTACTTC
J: TRBJ2-2; length: 15; size: NA; D: TRBD2; V: TRBV29-1; CDR3: CSVGTSGGNTGELSF; DNA: TGCAGCGTGGGGACTAGCGGGGGGAACACCGGGGAGCTGTCTTTT
J: TRBJ1-2; length: 18; size: NA; D: TRBD1; V: TRBV29-1; CDR3: CSVAPSGTGFPPLGGYTF; DNA: TGCAGCGTTGCCCCGAGCGGGACAGGGTTCCCCCCATTGGGAGGCTACACCTTC
J: TRBJ2-7; length: 16; size: NA; D: TRBD2; V: TRBV20-1; CDR3: CSAREPFRLAGAEQYF; DNA: TGCAGTGCTAGAGAGCCTTTCAGGCTAGCGGGAGCCGAGCAGTACTTC
J: TRBJ2-5; length: 14; size: NA; D: NA; V: TRBV10-3; CDR3: CAISEDSAQETQYF; DNA: TGTGCCATCAGTGAGGACAGCGCGCAAGAGACCCAGTACTTC
J: TRBJ1-4; length: 15; size: NA; D: NA; V: TRBV4-1; CDR3: CASSQAGGRREKLFF; DNA: TGCGCCAGCAGCCAAGCTGGGGGCAGAAGAGAAAAACTGTTTTTT
J: TRBJ2-7; length: 11; size: NA; D: NA; V: TRBV20-1; CDR3: CSARLVYEQYF; DNA: TGCAGTGCTAGGTTAGTCTACGAGCAGTACTTC
J: TRBJ2-3; length: 15; size: NA; D: NA; V: TRBV6-2/TRBV6-3; CDR3: CASSYGRDDTDTQYF; DNA: TGTGCCAGCAGTTATGGGCGGGACGACACAGATACGCAGTATTTT
J: TRBJ2-1; length: 18; size: NA; D: TRBD1; V: TRBV27; CDR3: CASRPGTDLWSSYNEQFF; DNA: TGTGCCAGCAGGCCCGGGACAGACCTGTGGAGCTCCTACAATGAGCAGTTCTTC
J: TRBJ1-1; length: 14; size: NA; D: NA; V: TRBV14; CDR3: CASSQNQGNTEAFF; DNA: TGTGCCAGCAGCCAAAACCAGGGAAACACTGAAGCTTTCTTT
J: TRBJ1-1; length: 15; size: NA; D: NA; V: TRBV5-1; CDR3: CASSLALAGNTEAFF; DNA: TGCGCCAGCAGCTTGGCCTTGGCAGGAAACACTGAAGCTTTCTTT
J: TRBJ1-6; length: 15; size: NA; D: TRBD1; V: TRBV30; CDR3: CAWSVAVSGGRALHF; DNA: TGTGCCTGGAGTGTAGCTGTGTCAGGGGGCCGTGCCCTCCACTTT
J: TRBJ2-7; length: 14; size: NA; D: NA; V: TRBV19; CDR3: CASSSFLGEDEQYF; DNA: TGTGCCAGTTCATCGTTCCTCGGCGAGGACGAGCAGTACTTC
J: TRBJ2-3; length: 16; size: NA; D: NA; V: TRBV9; CDR3: CASSVGRITSTDTQYF; DNA: TGTGCCAGCAGCGTAGGACGCATTACTAGCACAGATACGCAGTATTTT
J: TRBJ2-3; length: 15; size: NA; D: TRBD2; V: TRBV2; CDR3: CASERGLAGLDTQYF; DNA: TGTGCCAGCGAACGGGGACTAGCGGGATTAGATACGCAGTATTTT
J: TRBJ1-5; length: 14; size: NA; D: NA; V: TRBV12-3/TRBV12-4; CDR3: CASSLVETNQPQHF; DNA: TGTGCCAGCAGTTTAGTAGAAACTAATCAGCCCCAGCATTTT
J: TRBJ1-5; length: 13; size: NA; D: NA; V: TRBV27; CDR3: CASRGLDISHQHF; DNA: TGTGCCAGCAGGGGACTGGATATCAGCCACCAGCATTTT
J: TRBJ2-3; length: 12; size: NA; D: NA; V: TRBV29-1; CDR3: CSTRQGTDTQYF; DNA: TGCAGCACCAGACAGGGCACAGATACGCAGTATTTT
J: TRBJ1-2; length: 14; size: NA; D: TRBD1; V: TRBV2; CDR3: CASTKRGQGSYNTF; DNA: TGTGCCAGCACTAAAAGGGGACAGGGTTCTTATAACACCTTC
J: TRBJ1-1; length: 14; size: NA; D: NA; V: TRBV18; CDR3: CASSPVPVDTEAFF; DNA: TGTGCCAGCTCACCGGTCCCCGTGGACACTGAAGCTTTCTTT
J: TRBJ2-5; length: 15; size: NA; D: TRBD2; V: TRBV20-1; CDR3: CSALRGGRGQETQYF; DNA: TGCAGTGCCCTACGGGGGGGCCGGGGTCAAGAGACCCAGTACTTC
J: TRBJ1-1; length: 14; size: NA; D: NA; V: TRBV20-1; CDR3: CSAKDRRGYTEAFF; DNA: TGCAGTGCTAAAGATCGGCGGGGCTACACTGAAGCTTTCTTT
J: TRBJ2-5; length: 14; size: few; D: TRBD2; V: TRBV7-8; CDR3: CASSLPAGGETQYF; DNA: TGTGCCAGCAGCTTACCAGCGGGAGGTGAGACCCAGTACTTC
J: TRBJ2-1; length: 13; size: NA; D: NA; V: TRBV20-1; CDR3: CSAEKGWDNEQFF; DNA: TGCAGTGCAGAAAAGGGTTGGGACAATGAGCAGTTCTTC
J: TRBJ1-6; length: 14; size: NA; D: NA; V: TRBV7-3; CDR3: CASSLKGNNSPLHF; DNA: TGTGCCAGCAGCTTAAAGGGGAATAATTCACCCCTCCACTTT
J: TRBJ1-1; length: 16; size: NA; D: NA; V: TRBV18; CDR3: CASSPPRTGMNTEAFF; DNA: TGTGCCAGCTCACCACCGCGGACGGGGATGAACACTGAAGCTTTCTTT
J: TRBJ1-2; length: 14; size: NA; D: NA; V: TRBV25-1; CDR3: CASSEGGRVYGYTF; DNA: TGTGCCAGCAGTGAAGGGGGCAGGGTCTATGGCTACACCTTC
J: TRBJ1-6; length: 14; size: NA; D: TRBD1; V: TRBV6-5; CDR3: CASSATGGQSPLHF; DNA: TGTGCCAGCAGTGCGACAGGGGGCCAGTCACCCCTCCACTTT
J: TRBJ2-3; length: 11; size: NA; D: NA; V: TRBV20-1; CDR3: CSATKAGTQYF; DNA: TGCAGTGCCACGAAGGCTGGTACGCAGTATTTT
J: TRBJ1-3; length: 17; size: NA; D: NA; V: TRBV9; CDR3: CASSVEPADFSGNTIYF; DNA: TGTGCCAGCAGCGTAGAACCGGCGGACTTCTCTGGAAACACCATATATTTT
J: TRBJ1-3; length: 15; size: NA; D: TRBD1; V: TRBV2; CDR3: CASSISQGTANTIYF; DNA: TGTGCCAGCAGTATATCACAGGGGACTGCAAACACCATATATTTT
J: TRBJ1-1; length: 14; size: NA; D: NA; V: TRBV10-1; CDR3: CASSESATNTEAFF; DNA: TGCGCCAGCAGTGAGTCGGCCACGAACACTGAAGCTTTCTTT
J: TRBJ1-6; length: 13; size: NA; D: NA; V: TRBV12-3/TRBV12-4; CDR3: CASTRLGDSPLHF; DNA: TGTGCCAGCACCCGGTTGGGGGATTCACCCCTCCACTTT
J: TRBJ1-2; length: 15; size: NA; D: TRBD1; V: TRBV9; CDR3: CASSSRIGTAYGYTF; DNA: TGTGCCAGCAGCTCACGCATAGGGACAGCTTATGGCTACACCTTC
J: TRBJ2-5; length: 15; size: NA; D: NA; V: TRBV7-3; CDR3: CASSLTPGGVETQYF; DNA: TGTGCCAGCAGCTTAACCCCCGGAGGGGTGGAGACCCAGTACTTC
J: TRBJ2-2; length: 14; size: NA; D: NA; V: TRBV20-1; CDR3: CSARTGQRTGELFF; DNA: TGCAGTGCTAGAACGGGACAAAGAACCGGGGAGCTGTTTTTT
J: TRBJ2-7; length: 12; size: NA; D: NA; V: TRBV20-1; CDR3: CSARRLAYEQYF; DNA: TGCAGTGCTAGAAGACTTGCCTACGAGCAGTACTTC
J: TRBJ2-5; length: 14; size: NA; D: TRBD2; V: TRBV5-1; CDR3: CASSSLALQETQYF; DNA: TGCGCCAGCAGCTCACTAGCGCTCCAAGAGACCCAGTACTTC
J: TRBJ2-1; length: 14; size: NA; D: TRBD1; V: TRBV3-1; CDR3: CASSQGTGGNEQFF; DNA: TGTGCCAGCAGCCAAGGAACAGGGGGGAATGAGCAGTTCTTC
J: TRBJ1-2; length: 16; size: once; D: TRBD1; V: TRBV6-2/TRBV6-3; CDR3: CASSQTRTGANYGYTF; DNA: TGTGCCAGCAGTCAAACCCGGACAGGTGCTAACTATGGCTACACCTTC
J: TRBJ2-7; length: 12; size: NA; D: NA; V: TRBV5-4; CDR3: CASSAGTPLEYF; DNA: TGTGCCAGCAGCGCCGGGACCCCTTTGGAGTACTTC
J: TRBJ2-2; length: 17; size: NA; D: TRBD2; V: TRBV5-1; CDR3: CASSLGGTSGGTGELFF; DNA: TGCGCCAGCAGCTTGGGAGGGACTAGCGGTGGCACCGGGGAGCTGTTTTTT
J: TRBJ2-5; length: 12; size: once; D: NA; V: TRBV28; CDR3: CASSSRRETQYF; DNA: TGTGCCAGCAGTTCCCGTCGAGAGACCCAGTACTTC
J: TRBJ1-2; length: 14; size: NA; D: NA; V: TRBV5-1; CDR3: CASSWASADYGYTF; DNA: TGCGCCAGCAGCTGGGCCTCAGCCGACTATGGCTACACCTTC
J: TRBJ1-1; length: 15; size: NA; D: NA; V: TRBV11-2; CDR3: CASSFASDSYTEAFF; DNA: TGTGCCAGCAGCTTCGCCTCCGACAGTTACACTGAAGCTTTCTTT
J: TRBJ2-5; length: 14; size: NA; D: TRBD2; V: TRBV20-1; CDR3: CSAGASSGGETQYF; DNA: TGCAGTGCTGGGGCATCAAGCGGGGGTGAGACCCAGTACTTC